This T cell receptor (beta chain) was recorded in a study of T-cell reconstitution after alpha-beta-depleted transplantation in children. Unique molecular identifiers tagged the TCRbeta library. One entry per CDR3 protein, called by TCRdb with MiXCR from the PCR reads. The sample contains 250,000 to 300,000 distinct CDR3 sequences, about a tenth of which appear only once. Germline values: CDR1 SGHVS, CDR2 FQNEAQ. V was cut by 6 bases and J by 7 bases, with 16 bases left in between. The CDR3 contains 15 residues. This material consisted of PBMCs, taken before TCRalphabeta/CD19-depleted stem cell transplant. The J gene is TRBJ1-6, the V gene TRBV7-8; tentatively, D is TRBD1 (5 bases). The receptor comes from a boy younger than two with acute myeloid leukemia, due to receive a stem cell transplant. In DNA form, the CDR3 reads TGTGCCAGCAGGTCACCCGGGACTGTGAATTCACCCCTCCACTTT. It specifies CASRSPGTVNSPLHF.